This TCR beta chain was recovered during a study of T-cell memory formation after mild COVID-19. This clonotype has at least ten counts. Its specificity is unknown. General observations from the study: Pre-infection memory held some responding clones, suggesting pre-existing cross-reactive T cells responded.

In TCRdb, the 5' RACE reads were re-called with MiXCR into one record per CDR3 protein. The table includes a few hundred thousand distinct CDR3 sequences, about 15% detected once. The CDR3 runs 13 residues. With 4 bases clipped from V and 6 bases from J, the junction kept 2 bases outside the gene matches. Germline loops: CDR1 SGHVS, CDR2 FNYEAQ. The clonotype originates from a man between 18 and 29 years old who had mild COVID-19 (a few samples of this study predate the infection). Cell type and time point are not known. The genes are TRBV7-6 and TRBJ2-2; 7 bases line up with TRBD1. The sample comprised PBMCs or a T cell subset sorted from them (not recorded which). CDR3 amino acids: CASSSDRSGELFF. The CDR3 coding sequence is TGTGCCAGCAGCTCGGACAGGTCCGGGGAGCTGTTTTTT.